These T cell receptor beta chains were read from a single sample in a study of blood T cell repertoires in COVID-19. Method: immunoSEQ multiplex PCR; TCRdb's copy keeps in-frame clones and lacks some. The table shows 45,000 to 55,000 clones, with about nine tenths occurring only once. Material: peripheral blood. All receptors come from a human donor in a cohort sampled during active COVID-19. The CDR3 runs from the conserved cysteine through the conserved F or W. A D gene is named only where the DNA matches it firmly. Part of the rows lack a size; the others show once, few, many or a class for expanded clones.

j_gene: TRBJ1-5; len: 14; abundance: NA; d_gene: NA; v_gene: TRBV24-1; CDR3aa: CATSGQTSNQPQHF; CDR3nt: TGTGCCACCAGTGGACAGACTAGCAATCAGCCCCAGCATTTT
j_gene: TRBJ2-7; len: 19; abundance: NA; d_gene: TRBD1; v_gene: TRBV5-1; CDR3aa: CASSHHVKGQTHSSYEQYF; CDR3nt: TGCGCCAGCAGTCACCACGTAAAGGGACAGACCCACAGCTCCTACGAGCAGTACTTC
j_gene: TRBJ1-4; len: 15; abundance: NA; d_gene: TRBD1; v_gene: TRBV2; CDR3aa: CASSFRQGGNEKLFF; CDR3nt: TGTGCCAGCAGTTTCCGACAGGGCGGCAATGAAAAACTGTTTTTT
j_gene: TRBJ1-2; len: 14; abundance: NA; d_gene: NA; v_gene: TRBV6-1; CDR3aa: CASSEAGLGRGYTF; CDR3nt: TGTGCCAGCAGTGAGGCAGGACTCGGGAGGGGCTACACCTTC
j_gene: TRBJ2-2; len: 17; abundance: NA; d_gene: NA; v_gene: TRBV5-1; CDR3aa: CASSTTTRTGYTGELFF; CDR3nt: TGCGCCAGCAGCACCACGACTAGGACGGGATACACCGGGGAGCTGTTTTTT
j_gene: TRBJ2-1; len: 14; abundance: NA; d_gene: TRBD1; v_gene: TRBV3-1/TRBV3-2; CDR3aa: CASSRDSLYNEQFF; CDR3nt: TGTGCCAGCAGTCGGGACAGTTTGTACAATGAGCAGTTCTTC
j_gene: TRBJ1-1; len: 13; abundance: NA; d_gene: NA; v_gene: TRBV5-1; CDR3aa: CASSLEQYTEAFF; CDR3nt: TGCGCCAGCAGCTTGGAACAGTACACTGAAGCTTTCTTT
j_gene: TRBJ1-2; len: 15; abundance: NA; d_gene: TRBD1; v_gene: TRBV6-6; CDR3aa: CASSNRQGANYGYTF; CDR3nt: TGTGCCAGCAGTAACCGACAGGGGGCGAACTATGGCTACACCTTC
j_gene: TRBJ2-7; len: 13; abundance: few; d_gene: NA; v_gene: TRBV2; CDR3aa: CASRLTAPYEQYF; CDR3nt: TGTGCCAGCAGATTGACAGCACCCTACGAGCAGTACTTC
j_gene: TRBJ2-1; len: 16; abundance: NA; d_gene: TRBD2; v_gene: TRBV5-1; CDR3aa: CASSTIAGASYNEQFF; CDR3nt: TGCGCCAGCAGCACAATAGCGGGGGCTTCCTACAATGAGCAGTTCTTC
j_gene: TRBJ2-1; len: 19; abundance: NA; d_gene: NA; v_gene: TRBV5-6; CDR3aa: CASSLVGQGGVRNVYEQFF; CDR3nt: TGTGCCAGCAGCTTGGTTGGTCAGGGGGGCGTCAGGAACGTATATGAGCAGTTCTTC
j_gene: TRBJ1-2; len: 16; abundance: NA; d_gene: TRBD1; v_gene: TRBV10-3; CDR3aa: CAISEGTGGAFHGYTF; CDR3nt: TGTGCCATCAGTGAAGGAACAGGGGGCGCGTTCCATGGCTACACCTTC
j_gene: TRBJ1-5; len: 11; abundance: once; d_gene: NA; v_gene: TRBV28; CDR3aa: CASGRLKPQHF; CDR3nt: TGTGCCAGCGGTCGTCTAAAGCCCCAGCATTTT
j_gene: TRBJ2-1; len: 15; abundance: few; d_gene: NA; v_gene: TRBV4-2; CDR3aa: CASSQGPAGYNEQFF; CDR3nt: TGTGCCAGCAGCCAAGGCCCAGCGGGCTACAATGAGCAGTTCTTC
j_gene: TRBJ2-3; len: 16; abundance: few; d_gene: TRBD2; v_gene: TRBV3-1/TRBV3-2; CDR3aa: CASSQLFGGVSDTQYF; CDR3nt: TGTGCCAGCAGCCAACTGTTTGGGGGGGTAAGCGATACGCAGTATTTT
j_gene: TRBJ2-1; len: 16; abundance: NA; d_gene: TRBD2; v_gene: TRBV13; CDR3aa: CASSQPAGAGFDEQFF; CDR3nt: TGTGCCAGCAGCCAACCAGCGGGAGCTGGGTTTGATGAGCAGTTCTTC
j_gene: TRBJ2-7; len: 20; abundance: NA; d_gene: TRBD1; v_gene: TRBV18; CDR3aa: CASSPIFMGQGAGYPYEQYF; CDR3nt: TGTGCCAGCTCACCAATCTTCATGGGACAGGGGGCGGGCTACCCCTACGAGCAGTACTTC
j_gene: TRBJ1-4; len: 14; abundance: NA; d_gene: NA; v_gene: TRBV5-1; CDR3aa: CASSLAGGGEKLFF; CDR3nt: TGCGCCAGCAGCTTGGCCGGGGGAGGGGAAAAACTGTTTTTT
j_gene: TRBJ2-3; len: 14; abundance: NA; d_gene: NA; v_gene: TRBV5-1; CDR3aa: CASSLQGLTDTQYF; CDR3nt: TGCGCCAGCAGCTTACAGGGTCTCACAGATACGCAGTATTTT
j_gene: TRBJ2-2; len: 19; abundance: NA; d_gene: TRBD2; v_gene: TRBV5-4; CDR3aa: CASSFGSLAGGQGPGELFF; CDR3nt: TGTGCCAGCAGCTTCGGGTCGCTAGCGGGGGGCCAGGGACCGGGGGAGCTGTTTTTT
j_gene: TRBJ2-7; len: 15; abundance: NA; d_gene: TRBD2; v_gene: TRBV5-1; CDR3aa: CASSPALAVSGEQYF; CDR3nt: TGCGCCAGCAGCCCGGCCCTAGCGGTAAGCGGCGAGCAGTACTTC
j_gene: TRBJ2-3; len: 16; abundance: once; d_gene: TRBD1; v_gene: TRBV18; CDR3aa: CASSPLQGAGTDTQYF; CDR3nt: TGTGCCAGCTCACCACTGCAGGGGGCGGGCACAGATACGCAGTATTTT
j_gene: TRBJ1-2; len: 12; abundance: NA; d_gene: NA; v_gene: TRBV30; CDR3aa: CAWSAAGYGYTF; CDR3nt: TGTGCCTGGAGCGCGGCGGGCTATGGCTACACCTTC
j_gene: TRBJ2-2; len: 18; abundance: NA; d_gene: TRBD2; v_gene: TRBV11-2; CDR3aa: CASSRSGGFHPNTGELFF; CDR3nt: TGTGCCAGCAGCCGTAGCGGGGGGTTCCACCCGAACACCGGGGAGCTGTTTTTT
j_gene: TRBJ2-2; len: 17; abundance: NA; d_gene: TRBD2; v_gene: TRBV28; CDR3aa: CASSRSLGTSGGRELFF; CDR3nt: TGTGCCAGCAGTCGATCACTGGGGACTAGCGGAGGGCGGGAGCTGTTTTTT
j_gene: TRBJ2-1; len: 12; abundance: NA; d_gene: NA; v_gene: TRBV12-3/TRBV12-4; CDR3aa: CASSSFGSEQFF; CDR3nt: TGTGCCAGCAGTTCATTCGGGAGTGAGCAGTTCTTC
j_gene: TRBJ1-1; len: 15; abundance: NA; d_gene: TRBD1; v_gene: TRBV3-1/TRBV3-2; CDR3aa: CASSLYRDREPEAFF; CDR3nt: TGTGCCAGCAGCCTATACCGGGACAGGGAACCTGAAGCTTTCTTT
j_gene: TRBJ2-7; len: 15; abundance: NA; d_gene: NA; v_gene: TRBV5-4; CDR3aa: CASSGAGARSYEQYF; CDR3nt: TGTGCCAGCAGCGGGGCTGGGGCCAGGTCCTACGAGCAGTACTTC
j_gene: TRBJ2-2; len: 12; abundance: NA; d_gene: TRBD2; v_gene: TRBV5-1; CDR3aa: CASSLVSGALFF; CDR3nt: TGCGCCAGCAGCTTGGTTAGCGGGGCCCTGTTTTTT
j_gene: TRBJ1-2; len: 15; abundance: NA; d_gene: TRBD1; v_gene: TRBV25-1; CDR3aa: CASSDRDREGYGYTF; CDR3nt: TGTGCCAGCAGTGACCGGGACAGGGAAGGCTATGGCTACACCTTC
j_gene: TRBJ1-1; len: 17; abundance: NA; d_gene: NA; v_gene: TRBV25-1; CDR3aa: CASSDPQGQGGYTEAFF; CDR3nt: TGTGCCAGCAGTGACCCACAGGGTCAAGGAGGTTACACTGAAGCTTTCTTT
j_gene: TRBJ1-6; len: 15; abundance: NA; d_gene: TRBD1; v_gene: TRBV5-3; CDR3aa: CARSLEDRVGSPLHF; CDR3nt: TGTGCCAGAAGCTTGGAAGACAGGGTTGGGTCACCCCTCCACTTT
j_gene: TRBJ1-1; len: 15; abundance: NA; d_gene: NA; v_gene: TRBV5-1; CDR3aa: CASSLARQLNTEAFF; CDR3nt: TGCGCCAGCAGCTTGGCTAGACAGCTGAACACTGAAGCTTTCTTT
j_gene: TRBJ2-4; len: 12; abundance: NA; d_gene: TRBD1; v_gene: TRBV28; CDR3aa: CASSQQGNIQYF; CDR3nt: TGTGCCAGCAGTCAACAGGGGAACATTCAGTACTTC
j_gene: TRBJ2-7; len: 14; abundance: few; d_gene: NA; v_gene: TRBV7-6; CDR3aa: CASSLWPGPYEQYF; CDR3nt: TGTGCCAGCAGCTTATGGCCAGGCCCCTACGAGCAGTACTTC
j_gene: TRBJ2-1; len: 15; abundance: NA; d_gene: TRBD2; v_gene: TRBV7-3; CDR3aa: CASSPGTSGNGEQFF; CDR3nt: TGTGCCAGCAGCCCCGGGACTAGCGGGAATGGTGAGCAGTTCTTC
j_gene: TRBJ2-1; len: 13; abundance: NA; d_gene: TRBD1; v_gene: TRBV5-1; CDR3aa: CATMTGVRGEQFF; CDR3nt: TGCGCCACCATGACAGGGGTAAGGGGTGAGCAGTTCTTC
j_gene: TRBJ1-1; len: 11; abundance: NA; d_gene: NA; v_gene: TRBV5-1; CDR3aa: CASSLSGEAFF; CDR3nt: TGCGCCAGCAGCTTGTCCGGGGAAGCTTTCTTT
j_gene: TRBJ2-1; len: 14; abundance: NA; d_gene: TRBD2; v_gene: TRBV28; CDR3aa: CASASGSGSNEQFF; CDR3nt: TGTGCCAGCGCTAGCGGGAGTGGGTCAAATGAGCAGTTCTTC
j_gene: TRBJ1-5; len: 17; abundance: NA; d_gene: TRBD1; v_gene: TRBV7-6; CDR3aa: CASSSGQGGYSNQPQHF; CDR3nt: TGTGCCAGCAGCTCCGGCCAGGGGGGTTATAGCAATCAGCCCCAGCATTTT
j_gene: TRBJ2-2; len: 15; abundance: few; d_gene: NA; v_gene: TRBV19; CDR3aa: CASSPQGQAAGELFF; CDR3nt: TGTGCCAGTAGTCCCCAGGGGCAGGCAGCCGGGGAGCTGTTTTTT
j_gene: TRBJ1-6; len: 16; abundance: few; d_gene: NA; v_gene: TRBV30; CDR3aa: CAWSSPGGALTSPLHF; CDR3nt: TGTGCCTGGAGTTCCCCGGGGGGAGCGTTAACCTCACCCCTCCACTTT
j_gene: TRBJ2-3; len: 14; abundance: NA; d_gene: NA; v_gene: TRBV21-1; CDR3aa: CASSGTASTDTQYF; CDR3nt: TGTGCCAGCAGCGGGACAGCTAGCACAGATACGCAGTATTTT
j_gene: TRBJ1-1; len: 17; abundance: NA; d_gene: TRBD1; v_gene: TRBV27; CDR3aa: CASSLYPRQGRNTEAFF; CDR3nt: TGTGCCAGCAGTTTATACCCAAGACAGGGTAGGAACACTGAAGCTTTCTTT
j_gene: TRBJ2-2; len: 13; abundance: NA; d_gene: NA; v_gene: TRBV2; CDR3aa: CAARPWQGGELFF; CDR3nt: TGTGCCGCAAGACCATGGCAGGGCGGGGAGCTGTTTTTT
j_gene: TRBJ1-1; len: 13; abundance: few; d_gene: NA; v_gene: TRBV7-9; CDR3aa: CASSLSRALGAFF; CDR3nt: TGTGCCAGCAGCTTAAGCAGGGCTCTGGGGGCTTTCTTT
j_gene: TRBJ1-2; len: 12; abundance: NA; d_gene: NA; v_gene: TRBV6-2/TRBV6-3; CDR3aa: CASSSGNYGYTF; CDR3nt: TGTGCCAGCAGTTCAGGGAACTATGGCTACACCTTC
j_gene: TRBJ1-2; len: 15; abundance: NA; d_gene: NA; v_gene: TRBV2; CDR3aa: CASRANSDGNYGYTF; CDR3nt: TGTGCCAGCAGAGCGAATTCAGACGGGAACTATGGCTACACCTTC
j_gene: TRBJ2-5; len: 15; abundance: NA; d_gene: TRBD2; v_gene: TRBV5-4; CDR3aa: CASSWTSGVGETQYF; CDR3nt: TGTGCCAGCAGCTGGACTAGCGGGGTTGGCGAGACCCAGTACTTC
j_gene: TRBJ1-2; len: 13; abundance: NA; d_gene: NA; v_gene: TRBV2; CDR3aa: CASSGSGDFAYTF; CDR3nt: TGTGCCAGCAGTGGGTCAGGGGATTTCGCGTACACCTTC
j_gene: TRBJ1-5; len: 14; abundance: NA; d_gene: TRBD1; v_gene: TRBV10-3; CDR3aa: CAISGTGHGQPQHF; CDR3nt: TGTGCCATCAGCGGGACAGGCCATGGCCAGCCCCAGCATTTT
j_gene: TRBJ1-4; len: 16; abundance: NA; d_gene: TRBD1; v_gene: TRBV5-6; CDR3aa: CASSDRVGTTNEKLFF; CDR3nt: TGTGCCAGCAGCGACAGGGTGGGGACAACTAATGAAAAACTGTTTTTT
j_gene: TRBJ2-7; len: 15; abundance: NA; d_gene: TRBD1; v_gene: TRBV24-1; CDR3aa: CATSDSPGQGYEQYF; CDR3nt: TGTGCCACCAGTGATTCCCCGGGACAGGGGTACGAGCAGTACTTC
j_gene: TRBJ1-5; len: 12; abundance: NA; d_gene: NA; v_gene: TRBV28; CDR3aa: CASSDRGQPQHF; CDR3nt: TGTGCCAGCAGCGATAGGGGGCAGCCCCAGCATTTT
j_gene: TRBJ1-5; len: 16; abundance: NA; d_gene: NA; v_gene: TRBV19; CDR3aa: CASTQREGHNNQPQHF; CDR3nt: TGTGCCAGTACCCAACGGGAGGGACATAACAATCAGCCCCAGCATTTT
j_gene: TRBJ1-5; len: 15; abundance: NA; d_gene: NA; v_gene: TRBV6-5; CDR3aa: CASSYDRRGNQPQHF; CDR3nt: TGTGCCAGCAGTTACGACAGAAGGGGAAATCAGCCCCAGCATTTT
j_gene: TRBJ2-3; len: 15; abundance: once; d_gene: TRBD1; v_gene: TRBV28; CDR3aa: CASSLSDRGTDTQYF; CDR3nt: TGTGCCAGCAGTTTATCTGACAGGGGTACAGATACGCAGTATTTT
j_gene: TRBJ2-5; len: 17; abundance: once; d_gene: NA; v_gene: TRBV5-1; CDR3aa: CASSVGSLGRSKETQYF; CDR3nt: TGCGCCAGCAGCGTGGGCAGTTTGGGGAGGTCGAAAGAGACCCAGTACTTC
j_gene: TRBJ2-5; len: 13; abundance: NA; d_gene: TRBD1; v_gene: TRBV29-1; CDR3aa: CSAGQGPGETQYF; CDR3nt: TGCAGCGCAGGACAGGGTCCGGGAGAGACCCAGTACTTC
j_gene: TRBJ2-2; len: 14; abundance: NA; d_gene: TRBD1; v_gene: TRBV7-6; CDR3aa: CASSLGTGTGELFF; CDR3nt: TGTGCCAGCAGCTTGGGGACAGGGACCGGGGAGCTGTTTTTT